These T cell receptor beta chains were read from a single sample in a study of CD8+CD57+ T cells in acquired aplastic anemia. TCRdb analysed the reads with MiXCR anew, one entry per CDR3 protein. The table lists around 200,000 distinct CDR3 sequences, roughly 53% of them singletons. Input material: sorted CD4+, CD8+, or CD8+CD57+ T cells (not recorded which) from PBMCs. These receptors all stem from a human donor with aplastic anemia. Each CDR3 is given with its conserved first and last residue. D genes are given only for firm matches. Rows may omit the clone size; those that give it use once, few, many or a size class.

V	size	D	J	DNA	CDR3
TRBV20-1	many	TRBD1	TRBJ1-5	TGCAGTGCTAGAGCCCCCCGGGACAGGGGGCCCTATAGCAATCAGCCCCAGCATTTT	CSARAPRDRGPYSNQPQHF
TRBV29-1	NA	TRBD1	TRBJ2-7	TGCAGCGCAAGGACAGGGGGCGCGTTGCAGTACTTC	CSARTGGALQYF
TRBV20-1	many	NA	TRBJ1-2	TGCAGTGCTAGCCCACCTAGGGGAAAGAACTATGGCTACACCTTC	CSASPPRGKNYGYTF
TRBV7-9	many	NA	TRBJ1-3	TGTGCCAGCATCATCTCGAGCTCTGGAAACACCATATATTTT	CASIISSSGNTIYF
TRBV6-6	NA	NA	TRBJ2-2	TGTGCCAGCAGTTTTAAGGGGTCCACCGGGGAGCTGTTTTTT	CASSFKGSTGELFF
TRBV20-1	NA	NA	TRBJ2-2	TGCAGTGCGCGACAGGCAGGGACCGGGGAGCTGTTTTTT	CSARQAGTGELFF
TRBV9	NA	NA	TRBJ2-4	TGTGCCAGCAGCGTAGCGCTAGCCAAAAACATTCAGTACTTC	CASSVALAKNIQYF
TRBV7-9	many	TRBD1	TRBJ1-2	TGTGCCAGCAGCGCGACAGGGGTGAACTATGGCTACACCTTC	CASSATGVNYGYTF
TRBV6-5	many	NA	TRBJ1-5	TGTGCCAGCAGACAAAATAGCAATCAGCCCCAGCATTTT	CASRQNSNQPQHF
TRBV2	many	NA	TRBJ1-6	TGTGCCAGCAGTGAAGGTCCGGGGTCACCCCTCCACTTT	CASSEGPGSPLHF
TRBV30	few	NA	TRBJ2-5	TGTGCCTGGAGAAGTAAGGGGCAAGAGACCCAGTACTTC	CAWRSKGQETQYF
TRBV10-3	NA	NA	TRBJ2-3	TGTGCCATCAGTGTTGGGAGGGATACGCAGTATTTT	CAISVGRDTQYF
TRBV5-5	NA	TRBD2	TRBJ2-1	TGTGCCAGCATGAGGGGGTTAGCGGGGCGGAATGAGCAGTTCTTC	CASMRGLAGRNEQFF
TRBV7-9	NA	NA	TRBJ2-2	TGTGCCAGCAGCTTAACTAGCTCAGCGAACACCGGGGAGCTGTTTTTT	CASSLTSSANTGELFF
TRBV24-1	NA	NA	TRBJ1-2	TGTGCCACCAGTGGGCGGGGGCTAAACTATGGCTACACCTTC	CATSGRGLNYGYTF
TRBV10-2	NA	TRBD1	TRBJ1-2	TGCGCCAGCAGTGAGGGACAGGGGCTCTATGGCTACACCTTC	CASSEGQGLYGYTF
TRBV20-1	NA	TRBD1	TRBJ2-1	TGCAGTGCTAGATGGGGACAGGGGCAACTCCACTACAATGAGCAGTTCTTC	CSARWGQGQLHYNEQFF
TRBV7-2	few	TRBD1	TRBJ2-3	TGTGCCACGCCACAGGGGGCACGAGATACGCAGTATTTT	CATPQGARDTQYF